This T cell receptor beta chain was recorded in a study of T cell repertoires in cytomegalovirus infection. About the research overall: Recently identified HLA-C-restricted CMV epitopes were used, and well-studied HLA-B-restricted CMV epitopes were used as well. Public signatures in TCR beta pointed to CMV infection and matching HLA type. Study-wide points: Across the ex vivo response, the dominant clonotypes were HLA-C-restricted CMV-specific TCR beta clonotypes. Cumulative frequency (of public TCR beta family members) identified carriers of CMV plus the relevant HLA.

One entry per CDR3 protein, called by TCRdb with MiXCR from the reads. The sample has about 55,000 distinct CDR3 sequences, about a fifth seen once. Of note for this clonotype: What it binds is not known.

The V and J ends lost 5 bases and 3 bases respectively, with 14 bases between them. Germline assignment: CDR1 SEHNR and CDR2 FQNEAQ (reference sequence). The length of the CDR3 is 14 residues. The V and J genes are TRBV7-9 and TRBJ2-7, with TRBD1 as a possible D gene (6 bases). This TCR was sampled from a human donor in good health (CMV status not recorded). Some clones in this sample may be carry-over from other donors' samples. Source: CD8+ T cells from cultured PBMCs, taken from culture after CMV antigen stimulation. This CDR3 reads CASSPERQVYEQYF. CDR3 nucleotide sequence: TGTGCCAGCAGCCCTGAACGACAGGTCTACGAGCAGTACTTC.